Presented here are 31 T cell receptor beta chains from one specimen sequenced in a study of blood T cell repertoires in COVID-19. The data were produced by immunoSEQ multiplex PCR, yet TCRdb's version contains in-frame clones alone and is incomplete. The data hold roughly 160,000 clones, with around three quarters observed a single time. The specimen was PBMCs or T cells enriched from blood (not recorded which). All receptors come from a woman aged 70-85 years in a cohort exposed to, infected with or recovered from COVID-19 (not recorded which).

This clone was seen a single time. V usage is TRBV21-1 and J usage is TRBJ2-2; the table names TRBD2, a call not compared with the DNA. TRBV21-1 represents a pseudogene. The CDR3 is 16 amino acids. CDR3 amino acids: CASSLGDSGRTGELFF. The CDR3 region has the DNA TGTGCCAGCAGCTTAGGGGATAGCGGGAGGACCGGGGAGCTGTTTTTT.

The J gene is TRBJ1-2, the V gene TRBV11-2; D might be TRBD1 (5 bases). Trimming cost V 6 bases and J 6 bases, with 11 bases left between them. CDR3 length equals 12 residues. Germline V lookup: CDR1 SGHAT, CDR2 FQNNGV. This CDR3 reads CASSWGGNGYTF. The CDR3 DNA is TGTGCCAGCAGTTGGGGGGGGAATGGCTACACCTTC.

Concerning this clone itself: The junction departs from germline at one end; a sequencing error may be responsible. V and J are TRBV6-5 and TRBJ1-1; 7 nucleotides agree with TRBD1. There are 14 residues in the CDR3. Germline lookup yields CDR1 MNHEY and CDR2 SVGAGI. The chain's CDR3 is CASSRGTETPTQGF. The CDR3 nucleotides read TGTGCCAGCAGCCGGGGGACAGAGACCCCCACTCAGGGCTTT.

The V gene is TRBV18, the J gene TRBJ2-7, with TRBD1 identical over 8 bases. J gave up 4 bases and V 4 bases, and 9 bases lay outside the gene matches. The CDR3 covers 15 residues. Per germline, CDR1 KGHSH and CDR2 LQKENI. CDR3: CASSLGQGWAYEQYF. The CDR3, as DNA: TGTGCCAGCTCACTCGGACAGGGCTGGGCGTACGAGCAGTACTTC.

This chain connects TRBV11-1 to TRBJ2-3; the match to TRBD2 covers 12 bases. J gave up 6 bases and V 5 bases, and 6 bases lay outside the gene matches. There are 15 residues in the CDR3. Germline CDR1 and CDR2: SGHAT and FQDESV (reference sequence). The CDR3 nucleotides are TGTGCCAGCAGCCTAAGGACTAGCGGGATGGATACGCAGTATTTT. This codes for CASSLRTSGMDTQYF. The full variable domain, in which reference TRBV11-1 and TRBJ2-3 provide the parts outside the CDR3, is EAEVAQSPRYKITEKSQAVAFWCDPISGHATLYWYRQILGQGPELLVQFQDESVVDDSQLPKDRFSAERLKGVDSTLKIQPAELGDSAMYLCASSLRTSGMDTQYFGPGTRLTVL.

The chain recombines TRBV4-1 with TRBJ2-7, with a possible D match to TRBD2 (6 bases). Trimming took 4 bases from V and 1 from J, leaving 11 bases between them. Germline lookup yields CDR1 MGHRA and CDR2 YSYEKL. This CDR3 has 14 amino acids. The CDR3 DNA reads TGCGCCAGCAGCCGGGACGGGACTTCCTACGAGCAGTACTTC. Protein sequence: CASSRDGTSYEQYF.

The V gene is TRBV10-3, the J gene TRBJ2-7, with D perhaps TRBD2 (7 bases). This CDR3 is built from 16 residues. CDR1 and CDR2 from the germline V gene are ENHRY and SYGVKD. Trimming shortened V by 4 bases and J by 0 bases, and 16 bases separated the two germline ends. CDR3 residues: CAISGGGGARSYEQYF. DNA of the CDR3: TGTGCCATCAGTGGAGGGGGGGGCGCCCGCTCCTACGAGCAGTACTTC.

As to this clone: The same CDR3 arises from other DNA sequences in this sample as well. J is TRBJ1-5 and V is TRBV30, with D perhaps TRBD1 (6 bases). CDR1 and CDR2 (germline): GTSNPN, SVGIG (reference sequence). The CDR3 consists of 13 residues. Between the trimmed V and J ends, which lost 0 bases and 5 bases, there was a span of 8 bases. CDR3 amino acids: CAWSVQGDQPQHF. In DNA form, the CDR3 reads TGTGCCTGGAGTGTACAGGGAGATCAGCCCCAGCATTTT.

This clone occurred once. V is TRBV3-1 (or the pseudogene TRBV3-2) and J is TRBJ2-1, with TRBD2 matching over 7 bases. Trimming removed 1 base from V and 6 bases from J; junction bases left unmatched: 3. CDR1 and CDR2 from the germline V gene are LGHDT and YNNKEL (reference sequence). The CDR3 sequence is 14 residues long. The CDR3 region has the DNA TGTGCCAGCAGCCAAGCCTCGGGGGGCAATGAGCAGTTCTTC. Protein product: CASSQASGGNEQFF.

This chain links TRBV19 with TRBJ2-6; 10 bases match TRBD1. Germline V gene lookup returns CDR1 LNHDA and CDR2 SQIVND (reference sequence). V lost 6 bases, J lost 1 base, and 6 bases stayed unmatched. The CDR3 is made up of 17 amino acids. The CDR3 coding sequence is TGTGCCAGTAGCAAGACAGGGGGCTTATCTGGGGCCAACGTCCTGACTTTC. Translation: CASSKTGGLSGANVLTF.

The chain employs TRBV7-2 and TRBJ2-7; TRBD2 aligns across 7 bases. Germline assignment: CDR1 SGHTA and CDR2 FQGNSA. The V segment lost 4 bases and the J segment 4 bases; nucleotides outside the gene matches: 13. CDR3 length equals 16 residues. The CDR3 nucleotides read TGTGCCAGCAGCTCCTCCTGGGCTAGCGGCATTTACGAGCAGTACTTC. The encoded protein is CASSSSWASGIYEQYF.

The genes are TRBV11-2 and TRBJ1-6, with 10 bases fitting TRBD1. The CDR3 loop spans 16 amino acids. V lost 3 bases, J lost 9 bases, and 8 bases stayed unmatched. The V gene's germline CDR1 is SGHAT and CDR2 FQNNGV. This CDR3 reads CASSLTGGSLGSPLHF. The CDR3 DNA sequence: TGTGCCAGCAGCTTGACAGGGGGCTCTTTAGGTTCACCCCTCCACTTT.

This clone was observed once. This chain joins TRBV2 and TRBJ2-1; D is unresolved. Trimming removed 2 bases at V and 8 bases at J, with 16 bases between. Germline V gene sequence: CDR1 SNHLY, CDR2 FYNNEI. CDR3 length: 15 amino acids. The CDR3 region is CASSERSPREDEQFF. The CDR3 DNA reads TGTGCCAGCAGTGAAAGGTCCCCCCGAGAGGATGAGCAGTTCTTC.

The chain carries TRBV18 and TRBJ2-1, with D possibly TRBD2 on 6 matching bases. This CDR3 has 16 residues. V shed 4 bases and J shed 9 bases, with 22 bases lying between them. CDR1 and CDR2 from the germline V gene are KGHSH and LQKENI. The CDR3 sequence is CASSLLLGFSGGEQFF. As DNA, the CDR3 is TGTGCCAGCTCACTTCTTTTGGGTTTCTCCGGGGGTGAGCAGTTCTTC.

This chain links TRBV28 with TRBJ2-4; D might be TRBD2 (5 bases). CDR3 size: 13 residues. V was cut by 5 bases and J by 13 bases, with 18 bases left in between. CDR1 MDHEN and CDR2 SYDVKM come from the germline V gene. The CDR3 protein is CASSRLQTSRQYF. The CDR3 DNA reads TGTGCCAGCAGTCGACTACAAACTTCCAGGCAGTACTTC.

CDR3 region: CASSHLVAGGKDTQYF. The CDR3 DNA follows: TGTGCCAGCAGCCATTTGGTAGCGGGAGGAAAAGATACGCAGTATTTT. The chain recombines TRBV5-6 with TRBJ2-3; 10 bases map to TRBD2. Germline CDR1 and CDR2: SGHDT and YYEEEE. The CDR3 covers 16 residues. Germline trimming cut 4 bases from V and 5 bases from J; bases unmatched to any gene: 10.

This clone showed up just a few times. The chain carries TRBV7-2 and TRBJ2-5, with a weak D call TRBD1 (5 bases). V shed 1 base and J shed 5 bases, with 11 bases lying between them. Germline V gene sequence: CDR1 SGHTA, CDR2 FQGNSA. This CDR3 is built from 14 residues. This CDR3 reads CASSLGAGWETQYF. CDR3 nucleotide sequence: TGTGCCAGCAGCTTAGGGGCAGGGTGGGAGACCCAGTACTTC.

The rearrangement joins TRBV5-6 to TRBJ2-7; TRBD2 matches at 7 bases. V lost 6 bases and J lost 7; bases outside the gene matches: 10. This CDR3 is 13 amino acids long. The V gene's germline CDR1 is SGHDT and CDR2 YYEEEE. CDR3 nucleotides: TGTGCCAGCACACCCGGGGAGGGGAGAGAGCAGTACTTC. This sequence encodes CASTPGEGREQYF.

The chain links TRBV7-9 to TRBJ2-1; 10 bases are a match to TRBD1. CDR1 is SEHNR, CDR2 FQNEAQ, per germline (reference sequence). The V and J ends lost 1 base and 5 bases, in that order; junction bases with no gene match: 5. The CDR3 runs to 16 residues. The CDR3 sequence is CASSLGGQGSNNEQFF. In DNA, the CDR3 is TGTGCCAGCAGCTTAGGGGGACAGGGGTCCAACAATGAGCAGTTCTTC.

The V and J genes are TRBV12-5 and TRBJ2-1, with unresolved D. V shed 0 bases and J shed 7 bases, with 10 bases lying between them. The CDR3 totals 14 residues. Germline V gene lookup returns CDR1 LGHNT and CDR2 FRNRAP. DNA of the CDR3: TGTGCTAGTGGTTTGGTACGAGGCATGAATGAGCAGTTCTTC. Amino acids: CASGLVRGMNEQFF.

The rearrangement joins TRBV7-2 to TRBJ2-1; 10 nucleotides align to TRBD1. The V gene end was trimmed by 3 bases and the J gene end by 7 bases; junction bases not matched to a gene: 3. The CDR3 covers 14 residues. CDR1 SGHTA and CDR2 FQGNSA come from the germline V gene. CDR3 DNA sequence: TGTGCCAGCAGCTTCCGGACAGGGGGAAATGAGCAGTTCTTC. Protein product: CASSFRTGGNEQFF.

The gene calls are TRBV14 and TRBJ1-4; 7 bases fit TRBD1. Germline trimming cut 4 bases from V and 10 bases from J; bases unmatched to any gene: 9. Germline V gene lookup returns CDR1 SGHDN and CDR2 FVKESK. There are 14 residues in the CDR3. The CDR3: CASSPRDSGVKLFF. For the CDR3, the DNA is TGTGCCAGCAGCCCCCGGGACAGTGGTGTAAAACTGTTTTTT.

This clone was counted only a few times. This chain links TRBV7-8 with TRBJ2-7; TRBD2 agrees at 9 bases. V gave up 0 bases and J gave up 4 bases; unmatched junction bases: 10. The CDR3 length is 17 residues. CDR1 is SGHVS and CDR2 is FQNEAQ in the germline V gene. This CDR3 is CASSLALAGRTRYEQYF. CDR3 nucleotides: TGTGCCAGCAGCTTAGCACTAGCGGGTCGGACGCGGTACGAGCAGTACTTC.

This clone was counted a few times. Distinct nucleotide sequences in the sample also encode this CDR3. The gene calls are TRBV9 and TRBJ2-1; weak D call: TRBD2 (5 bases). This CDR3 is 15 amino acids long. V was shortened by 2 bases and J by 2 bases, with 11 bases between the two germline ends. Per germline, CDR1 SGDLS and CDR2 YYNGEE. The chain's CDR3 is CASSVGGGTYNEQFF. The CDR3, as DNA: TGTGCCAGCAGCGTTGGTGGAGGCACCTACAATGAGCAGTTCTTC.

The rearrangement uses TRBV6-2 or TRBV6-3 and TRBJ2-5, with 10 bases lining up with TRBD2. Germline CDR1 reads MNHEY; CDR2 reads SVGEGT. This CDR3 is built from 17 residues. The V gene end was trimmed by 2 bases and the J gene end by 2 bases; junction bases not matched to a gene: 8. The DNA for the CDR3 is TGTGCCAGCAGTTACGGGTTGACTAGCGGGTTTCAAGAGACCCAGTACTTC. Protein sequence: CASSYGLTSGFQETQYF.

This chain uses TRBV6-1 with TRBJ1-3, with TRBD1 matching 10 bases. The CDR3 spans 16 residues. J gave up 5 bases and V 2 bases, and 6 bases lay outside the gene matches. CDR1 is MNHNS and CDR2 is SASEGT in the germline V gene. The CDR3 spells CASSEFPGQGRNTIYF. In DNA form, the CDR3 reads TGTGCCAGCAGTGAATTCCCGGGACAGGGGAGAAACACCATATATTTT.

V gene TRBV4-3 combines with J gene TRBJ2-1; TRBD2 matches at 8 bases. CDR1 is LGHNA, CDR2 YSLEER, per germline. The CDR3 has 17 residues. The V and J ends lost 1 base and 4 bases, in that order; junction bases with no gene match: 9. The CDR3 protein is CASSQVTSGSLYNEQFF. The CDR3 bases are TGCGCCAGCAGCCAAGTAACTAGCGGTAGCCTATACAATGAGCAGTTCTTC.

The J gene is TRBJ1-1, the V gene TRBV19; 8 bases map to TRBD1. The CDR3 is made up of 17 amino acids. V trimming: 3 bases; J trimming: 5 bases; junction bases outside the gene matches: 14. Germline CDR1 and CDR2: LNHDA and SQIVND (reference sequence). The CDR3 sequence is CASSMYSGGAVKTEAFF. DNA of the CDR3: TGTGCCAGTAGTATGTATTCAGGGGGCGCGGTCAAGACTGAAGCTTTCTTT.

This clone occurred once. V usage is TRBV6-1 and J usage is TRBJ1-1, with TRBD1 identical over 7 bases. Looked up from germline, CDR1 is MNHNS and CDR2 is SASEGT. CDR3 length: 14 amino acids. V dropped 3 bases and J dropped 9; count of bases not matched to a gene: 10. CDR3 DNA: TGTGCCAGCAGTGACGAAGGACAGGTGAGAAAAGCTTTCTTT. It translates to CASSDEGQVRKAFF.

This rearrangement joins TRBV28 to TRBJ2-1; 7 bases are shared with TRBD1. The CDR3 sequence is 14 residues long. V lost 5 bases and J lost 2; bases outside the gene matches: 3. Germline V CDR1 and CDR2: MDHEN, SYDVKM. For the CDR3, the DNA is TGTGCCAGCAGTGACAGGGAACCCTACAATGAGCAGTTCTTC. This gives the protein CASSDREPYNEQFF.

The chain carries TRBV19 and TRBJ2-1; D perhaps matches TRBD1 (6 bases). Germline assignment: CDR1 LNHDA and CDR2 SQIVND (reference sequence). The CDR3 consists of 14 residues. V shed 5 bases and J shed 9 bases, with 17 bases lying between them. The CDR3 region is CASSSRQVNSEQFF. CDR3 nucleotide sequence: TGTGCCAGTAGTTCGCGACAGGTTAACAGTGAGCAGTTCTTC.